The next 16 T cell receptor beta chains were all read from a single sample in a study of tumor-infiltrating lymphocytes in oesophageal squamous cell carcinoma. Each CDR3 protein is one row after TCRdb ran MiXCR on the PCR reads. The sample carries 8,000 to 11,000 distinct CDR3 sequences, roughly 64% recorded once. Source material: esophageal tumor tissue. These receptors were collected from a female donor with esophageal squamous cell carcinoma.

The V and J genes are TRBV6-1 and TRBJ1-5, with TRBD1 as a possible D gene (6 bases). Germline V gene sequence: CDR1 MNHNS, CDR2 SASEGT. The CDR3 is 15 residues long. Between the trimmed V and J ends, which lost 7 bases and 0 bases, there was a span of 13 bases. This CDR3 is CASTLDSYSNQPQHF. The CDR3 DNA reads TGTGCCAGCACCCTGGACAGCTATAGCAATCAGCCCCAGCATTTT.

This clonotype has just a few counts. V is TRBV7-6 and J is TRBJ2-1; D gene uncertain. V lost 5 bases and J lost 5, with 7 bases in between. This CDR3 has 12 residues. In germline, CDR1 is SGHVS, CDR2 FNYEAQ. This CDR3 is CASSDGHNEQFF. The CDR3 DNA reads as TGTGCCAGCAGCGACGGACACAATGAGCAGTTCTTC. Full variable domain (remainder filled in from reference TRBV7-6 and TRBJ2-1): GAGVSQSPRYKVTKRGQDVALRCDPISGHVSLYWYRQALGQGPEFLTYFNYEAQQDKSGLPNDRFSAERPEGSISTLTIQRTEQRDSAMYRCASSDGHNEQFFGPGTRLTVL.

This rearrangement joins TRBV7-3 to TRBJ2-6; 11 bases match TRBD1. Looked up from germline, CDR1 is SGHTA and CDR2 is FQGTGA. This CDR3 is 18 amino acids long. After removal of 6 bases from V and 0 bases from J, the junction contained 7 bases not matched to a gene. The CDR3 loop reads CASRLPGQGDSGANVLTF. The CDR3 nucleotides are TGTGCCAGCAGGTTGCCGGGACAGGGGGACTCTGGGGCCAACGTCCTGACTTTC. The full variable domain, in which reference TRBV7-3 and TRBJ2-6 provide the parts outside the CDR3, is GAGVSQTPSNKVTEKGKYVELRCDPISGHTALYWYRQSLGQGPEFLIYFQGTGAADDSGLPNDRFFAVRPEGSVSTLKIQRTERGDSAVYLCASRLPGQGDSGANVLTFGAGSRLTVL.

The CDR3 sequence: CASSEGTSGSHEQYF. The CDR3 DNA sequence: TGTGCCAGCAGTGAAGGGACTAGCGGGAGCCATGAGCAGTACTTC. The V call is TRBV6-1, the J call TRBJ2-5, with 13 positions matching TRBD2. The V segment lost 1 base and the J segment 11 bases; nucleotides outside the gene matches: 7. The germline V gene encodes CDR1 MNHNS and CDR2 SASEGT. The CDR3 covers 15 residues.

The chain is built from TRBV6-1 and TRBJ2-1; weak D call: TRBD1 (5 bases). The end of the DNA is better explained by TRBJ1-2, so the J call may be wrong. Germline lookup yields CDR1 MNHNS and CDR2 SASEGT. There are 18 residues in the CDR3. In nucleotides, the CDR3 is TGTGCCAGCAGTGAAGTGTGGGCAGGGAGCGTTTCTAACTATGGCTACACCTTC. Its protein product is CASSEVWAGSVSNYGYTF.

This chain links TRBV20-1 with TRBJ1-1, with a tentative D call TRBD1 (5 bases). CDR1 and CDR2 from the germline V gene are DFQATT and SNEGSKA (reference sequence). V was trimmed by 3 bases and J by 5 bases, leaving 13 bases between them. This CDR3 contains 13 residues. The CDR3 sequence is CSASGGVRTEAFF. The CDR3 DNA reads TGCAGTGCTAGTGGGGGGGTCCGAACTGAAGCTTTCTTT.

The V gene is TRBV7-8, the J gene TRBJ2-5; D unclear. Germline V gene data show CDR1 as SGHVS and CDR2 as FQNEAQ. CDR3 size: 16 residues. Trimming shortened V by 5 bases and J by 3 bases, and 19 bases separated the two germline ends. In DNA form, the CDR3 reads TGTGCCAGCAGCCCCCGATTAGCTGGCATTGAAGAGACCCAGTACTTC. The encoded protein is CASSPRLAGIEETQYF. The whole variable domain, filled in from reference TRBV7-8 and TRBJ2-5, reads GAGVSQSPRYKVAKRGQDVALRCDPISGHVSLFWYQQALGQGPEFLTYFQNEAQLDKSGLPSDRFFAERPEGSVSTLKIQRTQQEDSAVYLCASSPRLAGIEETQYFGPGTRLLVL.

CDR3 bases: TGTGCCAGCAGCCCAACTAGCGGGGGATACAATGAGCAGTACTTC. Encoded protein: CASSPTSGGYNEQYF. The rearrangement joins TRBV7-2 to TRBJ2-3; the match to TRBD2 covers 11 bases. Judging by the DNA end, TRBJ2-7 fits better; the J call may be wrong. The CDR3 runs 15 residues. CDR1 is SGHTA and CDR2 is FQGNSA in the germline V gene.

The chain couples TRBV7-3 to TRBJ2-1; TRBD2 is a possible D gene (5 bases). The better agreement between TRBJ2-7 and the DNA end casts doubt on the J call. Germline loops: CDR1 SGHTA, CDR2 FQGTGA. The CDR3 consists of 15 residues. CDR3 sequence (DNA): TGTGCCAGCAGCTTAAGGGAGACCCCCTACAATGAGCAGTACTTC. Translating it yields CASSLRETPYNEQYF.

The chain employs TRBV10-3 and TRBJ2-1; D gene unclear. Germline CDR1 is ENHRY and CDR2 is SYGVKD. The CDR3 runs 14 residues. The germline V and J ends were trimmed by 4 bases and 7 bases, with 14 bases remaining between them. CDR3 bases: TGTGCCATCAGTGTTCGCGGTAGGCAGAATGAGCAGTTCTTC. The encoded protein is CAISVRGRQNEQFF.

In its sample, this clonotype was seen once. The chain links TRBV7-8 to TRBJ2-1; TRBD1 agrees at 10 bases. Germline lookup yields CDR1 SGHVS and CDR2 FQNEAQ. The CDR3 contains 15 residues. V was pared by 5 bases and J by 10 bases, with 11 bases of the junction left unmatched. For the CDR3, the DNA is TGTGCCAGCAGCCCGAGGGGACAGGGGATATACGAGCAGTTCTTC. Its translation is CASSPRGQGIYEQFF.

In its sample, this clonotype was seen once. J is TRBJ2-5 and V is TRBV7-2, with TRBD2 matching over 9 bases. The tail of the sequence fits TRBJ2-1 better, so the J call may be wrong. The CDR3 sequence is 13 residues long. CDR1 SGHTA and CDR2 FQGNSA come from the germline V gene. CDR3 protein: CASSIGLANEQFF. The CDR3, as DNA: TGTGCCAGCAGCATCGGACTAGCGAATGAGCAGTTCTTC.

On this clonotype: Just one base apart from a much larger clone, this may be a read error. The V gene is TRBV18, the J gene TRBJ1-1, with 10 bases aligning to TRBD1. The CDR3 runs to 14 residues. The germline V gene has CDR1 KGHSH and CDR2 LQKENI. DNA for the CDR3: TGTACCAGCTCACTAGGGACAGGGGACACTGAAGCTTTCTTT. It encodes CTSSLGTGDTEAFF.

J is TRBJ1-1 and V is TRBV18; 9 bases are shared with TRBD1. The trim removed 3 bases at V and 4 bases at J, leaving 6 bases unmatched. CDR3 size: 15 residues. CDR1 KGHSH and CDR2 LQKENI come from the germline V gene. CDR3 nucleotide sequence: TGTGCCAGCTCACCTTCGAGACAGGGGGGCACTGAAGCTTTCTTT. Translation gives CASSPSRQGGTEAFF.

The chain has TRBV5-4 and TRBJ2-5, with D possibly being TRBD1 (5 bases). Trimming pared 3 bases from V and 1 base from J, leaving 13 bases between. CDR3 length equals 15 residues. Germline V gives CDR1 SGHNT, CDR2 YYREEE (reference sequence). CDR3 in amino acids: CASSSNPGFQETQYF. The CDR3 DNA is TGTGCCAGCAGCTCGAATCCAGGGTTCCAAGAGACCCAGTACTTC.

The rearrangement uses TRBV11-1 and TRBJ2-7; D may match TRBD1 or TRBD2 (5 bases each). Germline CDR1 is SGHAT and CDR2 is FQDESV (reference sequence). The CDR3 loop spans 15 amino acids. V was cut by 1 base and J by 5 bases, with 15 bases left in between. Here the CDR3 DNA reads TGTGCCAGCAGCTTAGTCGATGCAGGGACGGACGAGCAGTACTTC. It codes for CASSLVDAGTDEQYF.